This T cell receptor beta chain was captured by sequencing in a study of blood T cell repertoires in COVID-19. Sequenced by immunoSEQ multiplex PCR; TCRdb stores in-frame clones only, minus some. The sample gives around 470,000 clones, around 91% of which show up once; about 0.63% is in the top ten. V lost 1 base and J lost 0, with 13 bases in between. The CDR3 is 18 residues long. CDR1 and CDR2 (germline): LGHNA, YNFKEQ. A few counts support this clone. Study members were between roughly 18 and 89 years old and lived in fewer than 30 US regions. The V and J genes are TRBV4-2 and TRBJ2-6, with D possibly being TRBD1 (6 bases). The sequence was obtained from a man aged 18 to 30 who had recovered from COVID-19. What was sequenced was PBMCs or T cells enriched from blood (not recorded which). As DNA, the CDR3 is TGTGCCAGCAGCCAAGGGACAGAGTCTCACTCTGGGGCCAACGTCCTGACTTTC. It translates to CASSQGTESHSGANVLTF.